This TCR beta chain emerged from a study of blood T cells in healthy people across ages. Study-level results: Comparison with aged donors showed that long-lived donors had more naive CD4+ cells and higher diversity. Naive T cell percentage showed a strong correlation with the diversity of TCR beta.

The CDR3 extends over 15 amino acids. The V gene's germline CDR1 is MGHRA and CDR2 YSYEKL. V lost 0 bases and J lost 0, with 7 bases in between. Note on this clonotype: Its antigen is still unknown.

Primers used in a second PCR of roughly 6 to 11 cycles were a sample-barcoded 5' primer and a J-beta primer mix. TCRdb re-analysed the 5' RACE reads in MiXCR, keeping a single row per CDR3 protein. The sample yields under 1,100,000 distinct CDR3 sequences, roughly 24% seen once. Peripheral blood samples of around 9.3 milliliters were drawn from each donor. This same sample was also taken into another study, of T cells of mothers and their children.

The chain couples TRBV4-1 to TRBJ2-3; no reliable D call. The specimen sequenced was blood. The clonotype comes from a girl aged 2 to 9 in good health. The CDR3 spells CASSQETASTDTQYF. In nucleotides, the CDR3 is TGCGCCAGCAGCCAAGAAACGGCGAGCACAGATACGCAGTATTTT.